This T cell receptor beta chain was sequenced in a study of T-cell reconstitution after alpha-beta-depleted transplantation in children. Of note for this clonotype: What it binds is not known.

In germline, CDR1 is WSHSY, CDR2 SAAADI. The CDR3 is 14 amino acids. The ends lost 7 bases at V and 2 bases at J; junction bases unmatched: 7. Study-wide findings and caveats: Surviving recipient T cells and thymic progenitors produced the high day-60 TCRbeta diversity seen in some patients. It was newly produced T cells that mostly accounted for T-cell counts and diversity one year after transplant.

A library of TCRbeta sequences, prepared with unique molecular identifiers, was generated. TCRdb itself ran the PCR reads through MiXCR, one entry per CDR3 protein. The sample records a few hundred thousand distinct CDR3 sequences, around 46% being singletons. The clonotype comes from a girl aged 2 to 9 with aplastic anemia, due to receive a stem cell transplant. The chain has TRBV10-2 and TRBJ2-7; 8 bases map to TRBD2. Sequenced material: PBMCs, taken before TCRalphabeta/CD19-depleted stem cell transplant. In DNA form, the CDR3 reads TGCGCCAGCACCCGAGCGGGAGAGGCCTACGAGCAGTACTTC. It specifies CASTRAGEAYEQYF.